These T cell receptor beta chains were read from a single sample in a study of Tregs in tolerant kidney transplant recipients. Data came from immunoSEQ multiplex PCR; TCRdb stores just in-frame clones and leaves some out. The sample consists of some 74,000 clones, 80% to 95% of them appearing once. The material sequenced was Tregs from blood, taken before the transplant. These receptors originate from a human donor who received a combined kidney and bone marrow transplant. Each CDR3 is given with its conserved first and last residue. D genes are given only for firm matches. A clone size is listed for some rows: how often the clone was seen (once, few, many), or a class if it is expanded.

abundance	v_gene	j_gene	d_gene	CDR3nt	CDR3aa
once	TRBV6-6	TRBJ1-1	NA	TGTGCCAGCAGTTACTCCATGGGGACTGAAGCTTTCTTT	CASSYSMGTEAFF
NA	TRBV9	TRBJ2-5	TRBD2	TGTGCCAGCAGCGTTGGAGTAGCGGGAGGAGAGACCCAGTACTTC	CASSVGVAGGETQYF
NA	TRBV5-5	TRBJ1-1	NA	TGTGCCAGCAGCGTTGACTTTGAAGCTTTCTTT	CASSVDFEAFF
NA	TRBV5-1	TRBJ1-3	NA	TGCGCCAGCAGCCCGTACAGGGACCCGGTTGGCACCATATATTTT	CASSPYRDPVGTIYF
NA	TRBV5-5	TRBJ1-2	NA	TGTGCCAGCAGCCCGGGGGGTTTTATACATGGCTACACCTTC	CASSPGGFIHGYTF
NA	TRBV4-1	TRBJ2-1	TRBD2	TGCGCCAGCAGCCAAGCGTGGCGGACTAGCGGGTACAATGAGCAGTTCTTC	CASSQAWRTSGYNEQFF
NA	TRBV19	TRBJ2-7	TRBD2	TGTGCCAGTAGCCAGACTAGCGCCTACGAGCAGTACTTC	CASSQTSAYEQYF
NA	TRBV6-6	TRBJ1-5	NA	TGTGCCAGCAGTTACTCGTACCAATCCGGGACGACCCAGCATTTT	CASSYSYQSGTTQHF
NA	TRBV5-1	TRBJ1-3	NA	TGCGCCAGCAGCTTGAACTCTGGAAACACCATATATTTT	CASSLNSGNTIYF
NA	TRBV29-1	TRBJ2-5	NA	TGCAGCGTTTTAGGACAGGGAGGGGAGACCCAGTACTTC	CSVLGQGGETQYF
NA	TRBV18	TRBJ1-1	NA	TGTGCCAGCTCACCAAGGGGGGAGAACACTGAAGCTTTCTTT	CASSPRGENTEAFF
NA	TRBV21-1	TRBJ2-1	NA	TGTGCCAGCAGCAAAGAGAGGACTAGCGGGAGGACCAGCTCCTACAATGAGCAGTTCTTC	CASSKERTSGRTSSYNEQFF
NA	TRBV7-2	TRBJ2-7	TRBD2	TGTGCCAGCAGCTTAGGGAAACTAGCGGCTTACGAGCAGTACTTC	CASSLGKLAAYEQYF
NA	TRBV5-1	TRBJ2-1	NA	TGCGCCAGCAGCCTCCTTAATAGCGGCCAAGCCCGGTCTGAGCAGTTCTTC	CASSLLNSGQARSEQFF
NA	TRBV11-2	TRBJ2-4	NA	TGTGCCAGCAGCTTTGGAGTTGTAGCCAAAAACATTCAGTACTTC	CASSFGVVAKNIQYF
NA	TRBV6-4	TRBJ2-7	TRBD2	TGTGCCAGCAGTATCCTAGCGGGAGAGTACGAGCAGTACTTC	CASSILAGEYEQYF
NA	TRBV5-1	TRBJ2-1	NA	TGCGCCAGCAGCATCCGGACAGACCGAGAGCAGTTCTTC	CASSIRTDREQFF
NA	TRBV9	TRBJ1-2	NA	TGTGCCAGCAGCCCGGACAGTAACTATGGCTACACCTTC	CASSPDSNYGYTF
NA	TRBV19	TRBJ2-1	TRBD2	TGTGCCAGTAGTGTGACTAGCGTTCTTTACAATGAGCAGTTCTTC	CASSVTSVLYNEQFF
NA	TRBV18	TRBJ2-1	NA	TGTGCCAGCTCACCAGGATTGATGGCAGTTGAGCAGTTCTTC	CASSPGLMAVEQFF
NA	TRBV27	TRBJ2-2	TRBD1	TGTGCCAGCAGTCTGACAGGGGTGAACACCGGGGAGCTGTTTTTT	CASSLTGVNTGELFF
NA	TRBV19	TRBJ1-1	TRBD1	TGTGCCAGTAGTATGCAGGGGGGACGAGGTGGATTTATGAACACTGAAGCTTTCTTT	CASSMQGGRGGFMNTEAFF
NA	TRBV29-1	TRBJ2-6	NA	TGCAGCGTTGAAGGTAACCTTGGTGGGGCCAACGTCCTGACTTTC	CSVEGNLGGANVLTF
few	TRBV5-1	TRBJ2-2	NA	TGCGCCAGCAGCCTCCACCCGACAGGACAGACCGGGGAGCTGTTTTTT	CASSLHPTGQTGELFF
NA	TRBV14	TRBJ2-7	NA	TGTGCCAGCAGTGACAACTTGGGCTCCTACGAGCAGTACTTC	CASSDNLGSYEQYF
NA	TRBV28	TRBJ1-5	NA	TGTGCCAGCAGTGGACTCGTCTATAGCAATCAGCCCCAGCATTTT	CASSGLVYSNQPQHF
NA	TRBV6-1	TRBJ2-2	TRBD1	TGTGCCAGCAAAGAGACAGGGGGCGACCCCGGGGAGCTGTTTTTT	CASKETGGDPGELFF
once	TRBV7-2	TRBJ2-1	TRBD2	TGTGCCAGCAGCTTAGTCGCGACTAGCGGGATGTATTACAATGAGCAGTTCTTC	CASSLVATSGMYYNEQFF
NA	TRBV28	TRBJ1-1	NA	TGTGCCACTTCAAGGGTTCGGAACACTGAAGCTTTCTTT	CATSRVRNTEAFF
NA	TRBV10-3	TRBJ2-2	NA	TGTGCCATCAGTGAGTCCACGACGGCCGTAGGGGAGCTGTTTTTT	CAISESTTAVGELFF
NA	TRBV23-1	TRBJ2-2	NA	TGCGCCAGCAGTCTTGGGGAGAGGGACATGGGTCTCTGGGAGCTGTTTTTT	CASSLGERDMGLWELFF
NA	TRBV7-3	TRBJ2-5	NA	TGTGCCAGCAGCTTAAAAGGTGCGGAGACCCAGTACTTC	CASSLKGAETQYF
NA	TRBV19	TRBJ2-7	TRBD2	TGTGCCAGTAAAGGGACTAGCGGGAGCTCCTACGAGCAGTACTTC	CASKGTSGSSYEQYF
NA	TRBV5-1	TRBJ2-1	TRBD2	TGCGCCAGCAGCTTGGGGGCTAGCGGGAGGAATGAGCAGTTCTTC	CASSLGASGRNEQFF
NA	TRBV27	TRBJ1-5	NA	TGTGCCAGCAGTTTATTTGCGAGAGGGGTGGGGCAGCCCCAGCATTTT	CASSLFARGVGQPQHF
NA	TRBV7-9	TRBJ2-7	NA	TGTGCCAGCAGCCAATATACAGGGTCTCAAACCTACGAGCAGTACTTC	CASSQYTGSQTYEQYF
NA	TRBV5-1	TRBJ2-7	TRBD1	TGCGCCAGCAGCTTGCACACAGGGGGCGGGGAGCAGTACTTC	CASSLHTGGGEQYF
NA	TRBV19	TRBJ2-1	NA	TGTGCCAGTAATAAGGTGGGACTTTGGGATGAGCAGTTCTTC	CASNKVGLWDEQFF
once	TRBV4-2	TRBJ2-1	TRBD2	TGTGCCAGCAGCCCTCAGAGACTAGCGGGAGATGATGAGCAGTTCTTC	CASSPQRLAGDDEQFF
NA	TRBV7-2	TRBJ2-3	TRBD1	TGTGCCAGCAGCTTAGCCCGATACCGGGACAGGGTACTCCAGTATTTT	CASSLARYRDRVLQYF
NA	TRBV11-3	TRBJ2-2	NA	TGTGCCAGCAGCTCCCAGGGTAGCGGCAACACCGGGGAGCTGTTTTTT	CASSSQGSGNTGELFF
NA	TRBV7-2	TRBJ2-1	NA	TGTGCCAGCAGCTTGTTCTGGAGCAATGAGCAGTTCTTC	CASSLFWSNEQFF
NA	TRBV28	TRBJ1-2	NA	TGTGCCAGCAGTTTATCGGGCCCACTTGAGGGCTACACCTTC	CASSLSGPLEGYTF
NA	TRBV21-1	TRBJ1-2	NA	TGTGCCAGCAGCAAAGCCCCCGCGTCCCCGAGGGGTTTTCCTAACTATGGCTACACCTTC	CASSKAPASPRGFPNYGYTF